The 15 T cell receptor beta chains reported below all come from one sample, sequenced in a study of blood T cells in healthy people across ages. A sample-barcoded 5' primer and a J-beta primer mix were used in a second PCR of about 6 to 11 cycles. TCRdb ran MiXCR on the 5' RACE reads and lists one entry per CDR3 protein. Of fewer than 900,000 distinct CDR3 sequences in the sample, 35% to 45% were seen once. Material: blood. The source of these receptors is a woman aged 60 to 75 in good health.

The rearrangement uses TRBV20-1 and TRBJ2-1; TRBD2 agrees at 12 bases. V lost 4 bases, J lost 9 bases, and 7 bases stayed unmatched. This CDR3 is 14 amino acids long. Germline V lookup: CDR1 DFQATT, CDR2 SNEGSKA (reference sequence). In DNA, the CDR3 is TGCAGTGCTACCGGACTAGCGGGACGTCGTGAGCAGTTCTTC. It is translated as CSATGLAGRREQFF.

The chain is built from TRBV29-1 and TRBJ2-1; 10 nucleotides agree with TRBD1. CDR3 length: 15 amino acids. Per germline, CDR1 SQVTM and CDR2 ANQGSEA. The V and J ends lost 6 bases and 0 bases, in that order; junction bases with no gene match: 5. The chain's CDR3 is CSVLTGGNSYNEQFF. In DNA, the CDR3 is TGCAGCGTGTTGACAGGGGGCAACTCCTACAATGAGCAGTTCTTC.

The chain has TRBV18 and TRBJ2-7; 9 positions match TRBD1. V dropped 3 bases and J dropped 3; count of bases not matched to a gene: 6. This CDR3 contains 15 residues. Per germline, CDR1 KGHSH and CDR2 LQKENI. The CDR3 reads CASSPGAGQGYEQYF. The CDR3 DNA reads TGTGCCAGCTCACCGGGAGCGGGACAGGGCTACGAGCAGTACTTC.

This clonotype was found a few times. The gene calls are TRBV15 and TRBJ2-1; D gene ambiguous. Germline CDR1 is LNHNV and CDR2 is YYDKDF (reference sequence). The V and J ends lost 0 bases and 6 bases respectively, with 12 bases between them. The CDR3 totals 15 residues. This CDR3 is CATSRDPNPSNEQFF. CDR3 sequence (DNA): TGTGCCACCAGCAGAGACCCCAACCCGAGCAATGAGCAGTTCTTC.

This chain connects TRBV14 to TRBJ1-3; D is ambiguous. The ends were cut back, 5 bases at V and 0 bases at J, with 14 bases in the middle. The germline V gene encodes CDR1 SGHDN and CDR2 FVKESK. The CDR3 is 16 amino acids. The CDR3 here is CASSNLRHHSGNTIYF. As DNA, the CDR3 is TGTGCCAGCAGCAACCTCCGACACCACTCTGGAAACACCATATATTTT.

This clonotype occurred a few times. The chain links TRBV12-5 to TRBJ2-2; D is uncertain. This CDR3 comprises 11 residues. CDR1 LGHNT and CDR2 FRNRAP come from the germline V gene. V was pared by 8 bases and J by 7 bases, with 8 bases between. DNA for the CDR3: TGTGCTAGTTCATGGGACGGGGAGCTGTTTTTT. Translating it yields CASSWDGELFF. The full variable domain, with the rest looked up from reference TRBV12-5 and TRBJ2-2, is DARVTQTPRHKVTEMGQEVTMRCQPILGHNTVFWYRQTMMQGLELLAYFRNRAPLDDSGMPKDRFSAEMPDATLATLKIQPSEPRDSAVYFCASSWDGELFFGEGSRLTVL.

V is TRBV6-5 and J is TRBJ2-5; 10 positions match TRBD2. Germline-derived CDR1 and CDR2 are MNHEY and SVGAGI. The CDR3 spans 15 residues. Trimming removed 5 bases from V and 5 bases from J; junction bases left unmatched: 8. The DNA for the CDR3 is TGTGCCAGCAGTCCTAAAGCGGGGGGGCCTGAGACCCAGTACTTC. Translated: CASSPKAGGPETQYF.

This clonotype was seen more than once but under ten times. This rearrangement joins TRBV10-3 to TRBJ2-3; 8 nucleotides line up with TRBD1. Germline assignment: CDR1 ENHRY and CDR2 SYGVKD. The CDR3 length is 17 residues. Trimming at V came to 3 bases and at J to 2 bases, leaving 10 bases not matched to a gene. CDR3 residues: CAISERPTGATTDTQYF. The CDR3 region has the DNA TGTGCCATCAGTGAACGGCCGACAGGGGCCACCACAGATACGCAGTATTTT.

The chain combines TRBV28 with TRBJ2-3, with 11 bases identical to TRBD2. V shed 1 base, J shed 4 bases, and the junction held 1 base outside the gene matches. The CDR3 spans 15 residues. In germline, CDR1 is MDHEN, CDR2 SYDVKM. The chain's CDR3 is CASSLLAGGPDTQYF. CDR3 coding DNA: TGTGCCAGCAGTTTATTAGCGGGGGGGCCAGATACGCAGTATTTT. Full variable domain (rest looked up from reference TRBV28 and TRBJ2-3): DVKVTQSSRYLVKRTGEKVFLECVQDMDHENMFWYRQDPGLGLRLIYFSYDVKMKEKGDIPEGYSVSREKKERFSLILESASTNQTSMYLCASSLLAGGPDTQYFGPGTRLTVL.

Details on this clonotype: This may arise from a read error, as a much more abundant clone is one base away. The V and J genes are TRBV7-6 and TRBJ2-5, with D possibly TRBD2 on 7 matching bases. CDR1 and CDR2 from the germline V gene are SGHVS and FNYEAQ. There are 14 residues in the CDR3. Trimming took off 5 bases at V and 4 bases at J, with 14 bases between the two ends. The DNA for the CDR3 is TGTGCCAGCAGCCCGGGGGCTAGCGGAGAGACCCAGTACTTC. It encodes CASSPGASGETQYF.

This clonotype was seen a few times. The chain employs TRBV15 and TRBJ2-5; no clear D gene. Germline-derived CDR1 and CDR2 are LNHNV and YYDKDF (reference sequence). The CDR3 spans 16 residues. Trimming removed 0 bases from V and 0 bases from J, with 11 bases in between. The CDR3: CATSRDPGQYQETQYF. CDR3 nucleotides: TGTGCCACCAGCAGAGACCCGGGCCAGTACCAAGAGACCCAGTACTTC.

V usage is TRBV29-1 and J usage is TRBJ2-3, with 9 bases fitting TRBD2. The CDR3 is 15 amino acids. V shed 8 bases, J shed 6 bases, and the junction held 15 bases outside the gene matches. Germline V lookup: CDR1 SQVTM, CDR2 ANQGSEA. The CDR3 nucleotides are TGCAGCATAAAGGAGGCGGGGGGGCCATCGGATACGCAGTATTTT. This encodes CSIKEAGGPSDTQYF.

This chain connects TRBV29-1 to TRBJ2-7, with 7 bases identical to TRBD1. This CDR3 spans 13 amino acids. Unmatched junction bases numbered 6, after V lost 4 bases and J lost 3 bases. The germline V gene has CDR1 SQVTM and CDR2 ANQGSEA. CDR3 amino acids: CSVGVDRVYEQYF. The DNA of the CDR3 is TGCAGCGTTGGGGTCGACAGGGTCTACGAGCAGTACTTC.

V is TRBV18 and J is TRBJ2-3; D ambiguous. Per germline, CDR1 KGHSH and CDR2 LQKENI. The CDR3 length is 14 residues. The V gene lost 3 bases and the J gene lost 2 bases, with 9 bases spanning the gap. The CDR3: CASSPRKFTDTQYF. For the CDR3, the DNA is TGTGCCAGCTCACCTCGTAAGTTCACAGATACGCAGTATTTT.

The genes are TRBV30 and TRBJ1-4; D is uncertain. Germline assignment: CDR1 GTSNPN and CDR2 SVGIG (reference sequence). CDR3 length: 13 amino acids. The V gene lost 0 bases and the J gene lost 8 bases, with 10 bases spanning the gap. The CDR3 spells CAWSVQRNEKLFF. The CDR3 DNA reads TGTGCCTGGAGTGTACAGCGGAACGAAAAACTGTTTTTT.